The clone carrying this TCR beta chain is a singleton in its sample. The CDR3 spans 14 residues. V was clipped by 5 bases and J by 8 bases; unmatched bases: 11. Germline assignment: CDR1 MNHEY and CDR2 SMNVEV (reference sequence). Recruitment covered 20 to 25 US areas and drew participants whose ages spanned roughly 18 to 100 years. The data were obtained in a study of blood T cell repertoires in COVID-19. TCRdb's copy holds only in-frame clones and misses some; the assay was immunoSEQ multiplex PCR. The data show fewer than 200,000 clones, 84% seen once. The sequenced material came from PBMCs or T cells enriched from blood (not recorded which). The sequence was collected from a woman in her 30s who had been exposed to COVID-19. The chain combines TRBV27 with TRBJ1-2; 7 bases line up with TRBD1. CDR3 amino acids: CASSPQQGRRGYTF. In DNA, the CDR3 is TGTGCCAGCAGTCCCCAACAGGGGAGGCGCGGCTACACCTTC.